This T cell receptor (beta chain) is from a study of T-cell memory formation after mild COVID-19 (TCRdb year 2021). The study in broad terms: TCR sequence clusters from the two donors were largely donor specific. In a couple of donors, T-cell clones that expanded and contracted after mild COVID-19 were tracked by sequencing TCRalpha and TCRbeta repertoires over time. The cohort was made up of two young adult volunteers, one female and one male, who were previously healthy.

Ficoll-Paque density gradient centrifugation was the method used to isolate PBMCs. General findings and caveats noted by the study authors: The detection of some responding clones in pre-infection memory suggests that pre-existing cross-reactive memory T cells joined the SARS-CoV-2 response. The study covered only a couple of mild cases, and larger cohorts including severe cases with pre-infection samples were considered necessary. Clones contracting from day 15 to 85 had balanced CD4/CD8 phenotypes, while a second wave expanding from day 15 to 37 was biased towards CD4+. Contracting CD4+ clones appeared mostly in the CM and EM memory subsets, whereas CD8+ clones were enriched in EMRA. SARS-CoV-2 specificity was not confirmed for the second-wave clones peaking on day 37.

This clonotype came up a few times. Its antigen is unknown. No much larger clone exists at a distance of one base, and base qualities are not known. V is reduced by 2 bases and J by 6 bases, leaving a spacing of 10 bases between them. The germline V gene gives CDR1 as LGHNA and CDR2 as YSLEER. Reading from cysteine to phenylalanine, the CDR3 counts 14 amino acids. The CDR3 DNA has 42 bases and is translated from base 1. This sample was sequenced with an Illumina NovaSeq 6000. TCRalpha and TCRbeta cDNA libraries were built by 5'RACE with constant-segment primers, adding sample barcodes and unique molecular identifiers. Trizol reagent was used to extract RNA from every sample. The libraries were amplified in two PCR steps, and the second step added a second sample barcode and Illumina TruSeq adapters. Sequencing of the libraries was done on an Illumina NovaSeq, producing 2 x 150 bp paired-end reads. The original pipeline was this. Reads were demultiplexed and collapsed into UMI-guided consensus sequences with migec v1.2.7. Using mixcr v2.1.11, the UMI consensuses were aligned to TRA and TRB V and J templates and assembled into clonotypes. A clonotype was counted as expanded or contracted only when both edgeR and NoisET called the clonotype significant, with the noise models trained on biological replicates. For edgeR calls, a false discovery rate-adjusted p below 0.01 and a log2 fold-change threshold of 1 were applied. As an exploratory analysis of dynamics, max-normalized trajectories of the 1000 most abundant clonotypes were examined by PCA with hierarchical clustering. Each responding clone was given a CD4 or CD8 phenotype based on the CD4+ and CD8+ repertoires, which had been sequenced separately. Using fastp at Q25 and MiXCR, TCRdb reprocessed the public reads and kept productive beta chains. Rows matching on CDR3 protein sequence are summarized as one entry with the most common DNA and genes. The V and J calls, along with clone size, are taken from TCRdb and not from the paper's own processing. The sample includes 65,000 to 90,000 distinct CDR3 sequences, with 11% to 15% observed a single time. 31% of the sample rests with the top ten.

The sequence is built from TRBV4-3 and TRBJ2-2, with a weak D call of TRBD1 (5 bases match). The source of this sequence is an adult woman who had mild COVID-19 (a few samples of this study predate the infection). The sample titles of this study are shuffled in the database, so cell type and time point are left out; the donor was told from shared clones. Input material: PBMCs or a T cell subset sorted from them (not recorded which). This receptor carries the CDR3 CASSQPRESGELFF. The bases are TGCGCCAGCAGCCAACCCAGGGAATCCGGGGAGCTGTTTTTT.